The rows below give T cell receptor beta chains drawn from one sample of a study of type 1 regulatory T cells. TCRdb re-analysed the reads in MiXCR, keeping a single row per CDR3 protein. Of approximately 100,000 distinct CDR3 sequences listed, roughly a third are singletons. Specimen: CD4+ T cells, either the whole sample or a sorted fraction (not recorded which). All receptors come from a human donor in good health. CDR3s include the opening cysteine and the closing phenylalanine or tryptophan. D genes are given only for firm matches. Only part of the rows carry a size: once, few, many, or a class if the clone is expanded.

J | size | D | V | length | CDR3 | DNA
TRBJ2-7 | few | TRBD1 | TRBV23-1 | 20 | CASSQDTPLRQGKFSYEQYF | TGCGCCAGCAGTCAGGACACTCCCTTGCGACAGGGAAAATTTTCCTACGAGCAGTACTTC
TRBJ1-1 | NA | NA | TRBV5-4 | 15 | CASSPARGMNTEAFF | TGTGCCAGCAGTCCCGCCCGAGGAATGAACACTGAAGCTTTCTTT
TRBJ2-7 | few | TRBD1 | TRBV24-1 | 15 | CATSDSDRGTYEQYF | TGTGCCACCAGTGACTCGGACAGGGGTACCTACGAGCAGTACTTC
TRBJ2-6 | NA | NA | TRBV10-3 | 13 | CAGSGSGANVLTF | TGTGCCGGCTCGGGCTCTGGGGCCAACGTCCTGACTTTC
TRBJ2-3 | NA | TRBD2 | TRBV7-2 | 16 | CASSHGLAGSTDTQYF | TGTGCCAGCAGCCACGGACTAGCGGGGAGCACAGATACGCAGTATTTT
TRBJ2-5 | few | NA | TRBV30 | 12 | CAWSAGGETQYF | TGTGCCTGGAGTGCCGGAGGAGAGACCCAGTACTTC
TRBJ2-1 | few | NA | TRBV5-4 | 15 | CASSLAADWGNEQFF | TGTGCCAGCAGCTTGGCAGCGGACTGGGGCAATGAGCAGTTCTTC
TRBJ2-5 | NA | NA | TRBV4-3 | 15 | CASSQDLVARETQYF | TGCGCCAGCAGCCAAGATTTGGTAGCTAGGGAGACCCAGTACTTC
TRBJ2-3 | NA | TRBD2 | TRBV5-4 | 16 | CASSPKKAGTTDTQYF | TGTGCCAGCAGCCCTAAAAAAGCGGGGACCACAGATACGCAGTATTTT
TRBJ2-7 | NA | TRBD2 | TRBV6-1 | 15 | CASSEAGTSSYEQYF | TGTGCCAGCAGTGAAGCCGGGACTAGCTCCTACGAGCAGTACTTC
TRBJ2-3 | NA | TRBD1 | TRBV5-4 | 14 | CASRPGQNTDTQYF | TGTGCCAGCAGACCGGGACAGAACACAGATACGCAGTATTTT
TRBJ1-6 | few | NA | TRBV19 | 15 | CASSIVGPDNSPLHF | TGTGCCAGTAGTATAGTAGGACCGGATAATTCACCCCTCCACTTT
TRBJ2-7 | NA | NA | TRBV3-1 | 15 | CASSQRNLGSGEQYF | TGTGCCAGCAGCCAACGGAATCTAGGGTCTGGGGAGCAGTACTTC
TRBJ2-5 | NA | NA | TRBV5-6 | 14 | CASSLLRGVETQYF | TGTGCCAGCAGCTTGCTACGCGGGGTAGAGACCCAGTACTTC
TRBJ2-4 | NA | TRBD2 | TRBV18 | 18 | CASSPTGLAGGGRNIQYF | TGTGCCAGCTCACCGACAGGACTAGCGGGAGGCGGTAGAAACATTCAGTACTTC
TRBJ2-2 | NA | NA | TRBV3-1 | 14 | CASSLTVLEEELFF | TGTGCCAGCAGTCTGACAGTTCTTGAGGAGGAGCTGTTTTTT
TRBJ2-7 | few | TRBD1 | TRBV2 | 13 | CASSVTQGSEQYF | TGTGCCAGCAGTGTGACACAGGGGAGCGAGCAGTACTTC
TRBJ2-1 | once | TRBD2 | TRBV18 | 17 | CAGSPGPGLAGPNEQFF | TGTGCCGGCTCACCGGGACCGGGACTAGCGGGCCCGAATGAGCAGTTCTTC
TRBJ2-1 | NA | NA | TRBV4-2 | 15 | CASSRGTSSYNEQFF | TGTGCCAGCAGCCGCGGAACGAGCTCCTACAATGAGCAGTTCTTC
TRBJ2-5 | few | NA | TRBV2 | 13 | CASSVRSRETQYF | TGTGCCAGCAGTGTGAGGAGCAGGGAGACCCAGTACTTC
TRBJ1-4 | NA | NA | TRBV20-1 | 14 | CSARDQQRNEKLFF | TGCAGTGCTAGAGATCAACAGAGAAATGAAAAACTGTTTTTT
TRBJ2-1 | few | TRBD2 | TRBV5-5 | 15 | CASSLATSHFNEQFF | TGTGCCAGCAGCTTAGCGACTAGCCATTTCAATGAGCAGTTCTTC
TRBJ2-3 | NA | NA | TRBV5-8 | 16 | CASSLAEPWGPDTQYF | TGTGCCAGCAGCTTGGCCGAGCCGTGGGGCCCAGATACGCAGTATTTT
TRBJ1-5 | few | NA | TRBV11-3 | 15 | CARPRVGRSNQPQHF | TGTGCCAGGCCTAGGGTGGGAAGAAGCAATCAGCCCCAGCATTTT
TRBJ1-1 | few | TRBD1 | TRBV7-2 | 16 | CASRGPGQGRETEAFF | TGTGCCAGCAGAGGCCCGGGACAGGGTCGAGAAACTGAAGCTTTCTTT
TRBJ2-3 | few | NA | TRBV15 | 16 | CATSVDRTYGTDTQYF | TGTGCCACCAGCGTAGACAGGACCTACGGCACAGATACGCAGTATTTT
TRBJ2-3 | NA | TRBD1 | TRBV3-1 | 15 | CASRRTGVGTDTQYF | TGTGCCAGCAGACGCACAGGGGTAGGGACAGATACGCAGTATTTT
TRBJ2-1 | NA | TRBD1 | TRBV6-5 | 15 | CASSRPGQGINEQSF | TGTGCCAGCAGCCGACCGGGACAGGGAATCAATGAGCAGTCCTTC
TRBJ2-1 | NA | NA | TRBV7-4 | 13 | CASSLLGCNEQFF | TGTGCCAGCAGCTTATTAGGTTGCAATGAGCAGTTCTTC
TRBJ2-5 | few | NA | TRBV20-1 | 12 | CSARTHQETQYF | TGCAGTGCTCGGACACACCAAGAGACCCAGTACTTC
TRBJ2-7 | NA | NA | TRBV20-1 | 12 | CSVRGTTYEQYF | TGCAGTGTTCGAGGAACGACCTACGAGCAGTACTTC
TRBJ2-7 | NA | NA | TRBV3-1 | 17 | CASSQRPGRRAHIEQYF | TGTGCCAGCAGCCAAAGACCGGGACGTCGGGCCCATATCGAGCAGTACTTC
TRBJ2-5 | NA | TRBD1 | TRBV28 | 13 | CASSRNRGETQYF | TGTGCCAGCAGCCGAAACAGGGGGGAGACCCAGTACTTC
TRBJ1-2 | few | NA | TRBV19 | 12 | CASKQGGDGYTF | TGTGCCAGTAAACAGGGAGGTGATGGCTACACCTTC
TRBJ2-5 | NA | TRBD2 | TRBV7-2 | 16 | CASSLVGTRSEETQYF | TGTGCCAGCAGCTTAGTAGGGACTAGATCGGAAGAGACCCAGTACTTC